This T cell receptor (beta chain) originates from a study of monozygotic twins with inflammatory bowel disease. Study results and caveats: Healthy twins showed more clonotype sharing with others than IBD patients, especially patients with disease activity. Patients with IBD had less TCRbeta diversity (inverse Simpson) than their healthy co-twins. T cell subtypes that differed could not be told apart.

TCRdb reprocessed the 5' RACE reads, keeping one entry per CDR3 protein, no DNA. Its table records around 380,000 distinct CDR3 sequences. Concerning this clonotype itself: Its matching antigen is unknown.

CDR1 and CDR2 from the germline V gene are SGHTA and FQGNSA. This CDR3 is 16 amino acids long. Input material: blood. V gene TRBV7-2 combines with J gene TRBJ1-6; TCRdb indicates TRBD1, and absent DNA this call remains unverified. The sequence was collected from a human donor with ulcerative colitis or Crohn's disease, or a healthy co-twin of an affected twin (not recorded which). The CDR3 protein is CASSWAGTGGGSPLHF. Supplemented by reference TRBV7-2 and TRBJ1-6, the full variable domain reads GAGVSQSPSNKVTEKGKDVELRCDPISGHTALYWYRQSLGQGLEFLIYFQGNSAPDKSGLPSDRFSAERTGGSVSTLTIQRTQQEDSAVYLCASSWAGTGGGSPLHFGNGTRLTVT.